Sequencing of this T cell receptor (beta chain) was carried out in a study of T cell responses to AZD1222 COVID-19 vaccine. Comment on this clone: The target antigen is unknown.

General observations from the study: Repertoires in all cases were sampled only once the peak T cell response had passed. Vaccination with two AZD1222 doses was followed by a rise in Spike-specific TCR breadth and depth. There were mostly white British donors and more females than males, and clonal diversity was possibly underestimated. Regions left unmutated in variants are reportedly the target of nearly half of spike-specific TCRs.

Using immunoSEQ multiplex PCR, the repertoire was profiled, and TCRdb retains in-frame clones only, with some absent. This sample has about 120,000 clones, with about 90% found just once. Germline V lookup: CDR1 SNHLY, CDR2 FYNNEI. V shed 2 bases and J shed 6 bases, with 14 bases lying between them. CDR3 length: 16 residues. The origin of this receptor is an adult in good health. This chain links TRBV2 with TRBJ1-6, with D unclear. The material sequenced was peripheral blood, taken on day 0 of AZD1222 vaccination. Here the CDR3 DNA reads TGTGCCAGCAGTGAATATTCCTCTGCCTCTAATTCACCCCTCCACTTT. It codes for CASSEYSSASNSPLHF.